This T cell receptor beta chain was profiled in a study of human T cells and chemical hapten exposure. Looking at the study overall: The variation in per-sample TCR yields arose mainly from small differences in pooled library volumes.

This clonotype was observed a few times. Its target is unknown. During construction of the library, unique molecular identifiers were attached to individual cDNA molecules for quantitative, reproducible TCR counting. TCRdb reprocessed the RACE reads via MiXCR and lists one record per CDR3 protein. This repertoire shows roughly 100,000 distinct CDR3 sequences, 12% found once; its top ten account for about 1.6%. Time point: pre-sensitization, week 0. Indicated treatment: therapeutic diphenylcyclopropenone sensitization with weekly scalp DPC. From germline, CDR1 is LGHDT and CDR2 YNNKEL (reference sequence). The V end lost 5 bases, the J end lost 9 bases, and 8 bases lay between the germline ends. The CDR3 length is 11 residues. The study's findings and limits: A positive correlation with patch test score was found for PT1 expanded TCR counts. Relative to controls, expanded TCRs formed significantly more large CDR3 similarity clusters.

The sequences come from whole blood, collected in connection with sensitization to the hapten diphenylcyclopropenone (DPC). This chain links TRBV3-1 with TRBJ2-4; D is undetermined. The sequence derives from a woman aged 45-59 years with alopecia areata. Some clones in this sample may be carry-over from other donors' samples. CDR3 coding DNA: TGTGCCAGCAGCTCATCCACCATTCAGTACTTC. As protein: CASSSSTIQYF.